This T cell receptor beta chain is drawn from a study of regulatory T cells in long-lasting Graves disease listed by TCRdb under 2021. A note on the overall study: In the newly diagnosed Graves' disease group, patients had been taking antithyroid drugs for less than 3 months. A total of roughly 33 samples underwent TCR sequencing: around 13 from persistent and roughly 20 from newly diagnosed Graves' disease patients. The study took place in China and was registered as a clinical trial. Peripheral blood TCR sequencing and RNA sequencing compared persistent Graves' disease patients with newly diagnosed Graves' disease patients. General conclusions and limits of the study: Persistent Graves' disease patients showed lower TCR Shannon entropy and fewer highly expanded clones than newly diagnosed patients, suggesting clonal expansion. TRBV28, TRBJ1-2 and TRBJ2-5 were preferentially used in persistent disease, while TRBV20-1 and TRBJ2-1 were favored in newly diagnosed disease. Sequencing and analysis were restricted to the TCR beta chain. The authors acknowledged the small sample size as a limitation that may reduce accuracy. Patients with persistent disease shared more public clonotypes (around 2,500) than newly diagnosed patients did (approximately 1,000). Peripheral blood alone was examined, since thyroid tissue, which constituted the primary lesion, could not be accessed.

Including cysteine and phenylalanine, the CDR3 has 17 amino acids. CDR3 DNA is the only sequence kept; it has 51 bases, read in frame from the first base. CDR1 and CDR2 are drawn from the germline V gene: SGHRS, YFSETQ. Trimmed from V: 0 bases; trimmed from J: 2 bases; junction bases lacking a gene match: 5. Library preparation used multiplex PCR. The sequencer listed for this sample is Illumina HiSeq 4000. iRepertoire HTBI primers and Arm-PCR amplification of CDR3 regions were used to construct TCR beta libraries. Before sequencing, the PCR products underwent gel purification. As for the original processing: Gene usage analysis of CDR3 amino acid clonotypes relied on the roughly 67 TRBV and more than twelve TRBJ segments identified across samples. COPE and FqMerger were used to merge the filtered high-quality paired reads into contigs. BLAST was used to align contigs to IMGT TRBV, TRBD and TRBJ reference genes, with CDR3 defined following IMGT. Any clonotype with a frequency above 0.1% was counted as a highly expanded clone. Shannon entropy was used to measure repertoire diversity, and the Gini coefficient was used to measure V-J evenness. A clonotype found in more than one individual was treated as public. TCRdb cleaned the public reads at Q25 with fastp, built clones with MiXCR and kept in-frame beta chains. Every entry covers one CDR3 protein and lists the most common genes and DNA from its rows. The V and J calls and clone size are TCRdb's, not the authors'. The sample records roughly 420,000 distinct CDR3 sequences, roughly 15% of which are singletons. The ten largest clonotypes hold around 10% of the sample.

The time point label on this specimen signifies: newly diagnosed GD, antithyroid drugs for less than 3 months. RNA was extracted from PBMCs in TRIzol for both TCR sequencing and RNA sequencing. The diagnosis of Graves' disease followed American Thyroid Association guidelines. The patients came from an endocrinology department in Xi'an, China. From each patient, roughly 9 milliliters of peripheral blood was collected into an EDTA anticoagulant tube. Ficoll Paque Plus density gradient separation was used to isolate PBMCs, and no further T cell sorting was performed. An Agilent 2100 Bioanalyzer and agarose gel were used to check RNA quality, and a NanoDrop 2000 was used to measure RNA concentration. This clonotype has just a few counts. Its antigen is currently not known. No much larger clone is present one base from it, and per-base qualities are unavailable. These same records also appear under a second study, on T cells in Graves' hyperthyroidism and ophthalmopathy. Taken from the second paper: Stable Graves' hyperthyroidism was defined as the absence of progression to ophthalmopathy over 18 months of follow-up. Hyperthyroidism patients were newly diagnosed, had a disease duration of under 2 months, and were aged 18 to 65 years. Any patient with an uncontrolled infection, another autoimmune disease, pregnancy or lactation was excluded. Diagnoses were established on the basis of clinical symptoms, serum thyroxine and TRAb, thyroid ultrasound, and orbital computed tomography. A first-round RT-PCR of the TCR CDR3 used the HTBI primer set with the Qiagen OneStep RT-PCR kit. Most expanded thyroid clonotypes (frequency above 0.001) were also found in blood, which suggests that blood repertoires may mirror thyroid immune responses. Ophthalmopathy was separated from stable hyperthyroidism by a 13 V-J signature model, with approximately 90% sensitivity and approximately 84% specificity obtained in cross-validation and 80%/75% obtained in testing. In validation, progression to ophthalmopathy was predicted by the model with roughly 71% sensitivity and roughly 76% specificity, a median of around 5.9 months before onset. A discovery cohort of about a hundred patients, roughly 45 with Graves' ophthalmopathy and under 60 with stable Graves' hyperthyroidism, was used to find distinguishing TCR V-J signatures. Whether ophthalmopathy could be predicted prospectively was tested in an independent validation cohort made up of under 20 hyperthyroidism patients plus 17 patients who later progressed to ophthalmopathy. The 100 discovery patients were randomly divided into training and test sets at a 7:3 ratio. In roughly six Graves' hyperthyroidism patients, the study also compared T-cell repertoires from thyroid tissue with T-cell repertoires from blood. After sampling, hyperthyroidism patients received methimazole starting at 30 mg daily, and ophthalmopathy patients received high-dose intravenous methylprednisolone. The libraries were constructed in a second round of multiplex PCR and then size-selected and purified. Libraries were sequenced paired-end with 100 bp reads on an Illumina HiSeq2000. SOAPnuke was used to process the raw data, throwing out any read that contained adapters or uncalled bases, had a mean Phred below 15, or lacked an exact constant-primer or identifier match. COPE v1.2.5 was used to merge high-quality paired reads, and clonotypes were defined as unique nucleotide sequences. Clonotypes were aligned to IMGT TRBV, TRBD and TRBJ reference segments using MiTCR v1.1. Analysis was restricted to V-J combinations with a frequency above 0.0001, which covered 98% to 99.2% of repertoires. The TCS score was defined as the ratio of F50 (clonal expansion) to E x V (chaos), calculated using BLOSUM62-based TCRdist between CDR3 peptides within each V-J. Welch's t-statistics and random forest reduced roughly 500 V-J features to 10 to 15, which were used in a naive Bayes classifier (R e1071). No statistical method was used to set the sample size in advance, and investigators knew the group allocation. The paper describes TCR Vbeta CDR3 sequencing of 130 to 150 peripheral blood samples, made up of about 40 ophthalmopathy patients, some 80 hyperthyroidism patients and some 17 progressor patients.

The input for sequencing was peripheral blood mononuclear cells (PBMCs), taken at new diagnosis, from a patient treated with antithyroid drugs. This clonotype was obtained from a woman younger than 45 with Graves disease. Donor details come from another sample of the same person, matched by shared clones. This chain joins TRBV5-1 to TRBJ1-6, with 7 middle bases fitting TRBD1. The CDR3 region: CASSLETGTAYNSPLHF. The nucleotide sequence reads TGCGCCAGCAGCTTGGAGACCGGGACAGCCTATAATTCACCCCTCCACTTT.